This T cell receptor beta chain was captured by sequencing in a study of shared clonotypes between healthy human individuals. General study results and limits: When naive CD4 clonotypes were compared across several donors, about 4.8% were shared. Though the depth was large, rarefaction showed that sorted-subset sequencing was incomplete. In having few donors, the study represented limited genetic and exposure-history diversity.

About this clone itself: Its antigen is unidentified.

TCRdb's table, derived via immunoSEQ multiplex PCR, lists solely in-frame clones and lacks some. The table lists approximately 100,000 clones, roughly 70% of them singletons. The length of the CDR3 is 13 residues. Germline V CDR1 and CDR2: SGDLS, YYNGEE. The genes are TRBV9 and TRBJ2-5; no reliable D call. The J call may be in error: the DNA end matches TRBJ2-7 better. The sample comprised memory CD8+ T cells sorted from blood. As to subset: CD45RO+ cells pooled with CCR7-negative TemRA cells. The clonotype comes from a woman in her twenties or thirties in good health. CDR3: CASSLGPSHEQYF. In DNA, the CDR3 is TGTGCCAGCAGCCTCGGGCCATCCCACGAGCAGTACTTC.